The 11 T cell receptor beta chains listed next were all sequenced from one sample in a study of OX40 agonist ivuxolimab in advanced cancers. To prepare the library, the immunoSEQ multiplex PCR assay was applied. TCRdb took over this immuneACCESS table, retaining in-frame rearrangements with V and J assigned. Such tables are incomplete; in checked studies, under half of the missing clones stem from an unresolved V gene, and the remainder is unexplained. Counted in this sample were tens of thousands of clones; about 90% of them appeared once. Of the sample, approximately 2.8% is held by the ten largest clones. The sample was CD4+ or CD8+ T cells sorted from blood, taken in a trial of the OX40 agonist ivuxolimab. Source of these receptors: an adult with an advanced solid tumor such as melanoma, head and neck, liver or kidney cancer.

The chain is built from TRBV10-2 and TRBJ2-7, with D uncertain. Trimming left V 6 bases short and J 10 bases short, with 16 bases between. The CDR3 length is 12 residues. Germline loops: CDR1 WSHSY, CDR2 SAAADI. The CDR3 bases are TGCGCCAGCAGCCCCCTCTTGGGCAACCAGTACTTC. Protein: CASSPLLGNQYF.

Worth noting for this clone: Other DNA variants within this sample encode the same CDR3. This chain uses TRBV6-6 with TRBJ1-1, with 8 bases identical to TRBD1. J gave up 5 bases and V 7 bases, and 6 bases lay outside the gene matches. This CDR3 spans 13 amino acids. The germline CDR1 and CDR2 sequences are MNHNY and SVGAGI (reference sequence). CDR3 bases: TGTGCCAGCACCACAACAGGGGGTACTGAAGCTTTCTTT. Protein product: CASTTTGGTEAFF.

The rearrangement joins TRBV28 to TRBJ1-5, with TRBD1 matching over 7 bases. The CDR3 consists of 16 residues. Germline V lookup: CDR1 MDHEN, CDR2 SYDVKM. V lost 3 bases and J lost 0; bases outside the gene matches: 5. The CDR3 loop reads CASSFVGGYSNQPQHF. Here the CDR3 DNA reads TGTGCCAGCAGTTTTGTAGGGGGCTATAGCAATCAGCCCCAGCATTTT.

As DNA, the CDR3 is TGTGCCAGCAGTCGCAATAGCGGGAGGGCCACAGATACGCAGTATTTT. Encoded protein: CASSRNSGRATDTQYF. The chain employs TRBV28 and TRBJ2-3, with TRBD2 matching over 11 bases. Germline CDR1 is MDHEN and CDR2 is SYDVKM. J lost 2 bases, V lost 5 bases, and 6 bases had no gene match. The CDR3 is 16 amino acids.

The chain recombines TRBV7-5 with TRBJ1-1; no check of the table's D call, TRBD1, against the DNA was made. TRBV7-5 is a documented pseudogene. This CDR3 has 14 amino acids. The CDR3 loop is CARSATGQNTEAFF. DNA for the CDR3: TGTGCCAGAAGCGCCACAGGACAGAACACTGAAGCTTTCTTT.

The V call is TRBV7-9, the J call TRBJ1-4; D gene unclear. The V gene's germline CDR1 is SEHNR and CDR2 FQNEAQ (reference sequence). Trimming removed 0 bases at V and 3 bases at J, with 11 bases between. The CDR3 has 16 amino acids. In nucleotides, the CDR3 is TGTGCCAGCAGCTTAGCGGGAAGCGGTTCTAATGAAAAACTGTTTTTT. This encodes CASSLAGSGSNEKLFF.

This clone came up once. The rearrangement links TRBV2 to TRBJ1-5; maybe TRBD1 (5 bases). This CDR3 spans 15 amino acids. The germline V and J ends were trimmed by 2 bases and 7 bases, with 15 bases remaining between them. Per germline, CDR1 SNHLY and CDR2 FYNNEI. The CDR3 DNA sequence: TGTGCCAGCAGTGAAAGTGCGGGGCGAGGCCAGCCCCAGCATTTT. Translation: CASSESAGRGQPQHF.

CDR3 in DNA: TGTGCCAGCAGCTTAGGCCTGGGAGAGACCCAGTACTTC. Translated: CASSLGLGETQYF. The chain is built from TRBV7-3 and TRBJ2-5; no definite D call. This CDR3 spans 13 amino acids. V gave up 2 bases and J gave up 4 bases, with 8 bases separating them. CDR1 and CDR2 from the germline V gene are SGHTA and FQGTGA.

The chain links TRBV30 to TRBJ1-2; 9 bases agree with TRBD1. The CDR3 runs to 18 residues. J gave up 2 bases and V 3 bases, and 16 bases lay outside the gene matches. Germline CDR1 is GTSNPN and CDR2 is SVGIG (reference sequence). The DNA of the CDR3 is TGTGCCTGGAGGCCACCGGGACAGGGCTTCCTAAAAAACTATGGCTACACCTTC. Amino acid sequence: CAWRPPGQGFLKNYGYTF.

This clone was picked up one time. This chain joins TRBV27 and TRBJ1-1, with a weak D call TRBD1 (5 bases). Between the trimmed V and J ends, which lost 2 bases and 0 bases, there was a span of 7 bases. Germline loops: CDR1 MNHEY, CDR2 SMNVEV (reference sequence). The CDR3 sequence is 14 residues long. This CDR3 reads CASSLQGVNTEAFF. The CDR3 region has the DNA TGTGCCAGCAGTTTACAGGGCGTGAACACTGAAGCTTTCTTT.

This clone was counted a single time. The chain is built from TRBV7-2 and TRBJ2-7; 11 nucleotides agree with TRBD1. After removal of 10 bases from V and 7 bases from J, the junction contained 6 bases not matched to a gene. Germline assignment: CDR1 SGHTA and CDR2 FQGNSA. This CDR3 has 12 residues. As DNA, the CDR3 is TGTGCCACAGGACAGGGGGCTGGTGAGCAGTACTTC. Translated, it gives CATGQGAGEQYF.